The TCR beta chain described here comes from a study of blood T cell repertoires in COVID-19. As for the study in general: Some COVID-19 samples were acute and others convalescent; all came from the United States, Italy and Spain. T cells, B-cell-depleted T cells, or PBMCs supplied cDNA or gDNA.

Original methodology: Estimation of nucleated cell counts relied on the amplification of reference gene primers. TCRdb's table, derived via immunoSEQ multiplex PCR, lists solely in-frame clones and lacks some. D and trimming come from the DNA, and the V and J calls and clone size come from that table. In the table there are just over 80,000 clones, about 70% of which are singletons. CDR1 SGHAT and CDR2 FQNNGV come from the germline V gene. The CDR3 has 15 amino acids. The J segment lost 8 bases and the V segment lost 5 bases, leaving 9 bases of the junction unmatched. The receptor was derived from a woman of 80 years or more with active or convalescent COVID-19. The sequenced sample was peripheral blood. The J gene is TRBJ2-1, the V gene TRBV11-2; the match to TRBD2 covers 10 bases. The CDR3 DNA reads TGTGCCAGCAGCCTGGGACTAGCGAGGGGGGATGAGCAGTTCTTC. Amino acids: CASSLGLARGDEQFF.